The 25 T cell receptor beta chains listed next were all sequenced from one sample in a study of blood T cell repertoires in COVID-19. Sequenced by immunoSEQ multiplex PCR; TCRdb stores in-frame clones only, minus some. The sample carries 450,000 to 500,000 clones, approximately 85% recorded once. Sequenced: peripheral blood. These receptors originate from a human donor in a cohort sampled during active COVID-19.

CDR3 residues: CASSGDWVVGNIQYF. The CDR3, as DNA: TGCGCCAGCAGCGGGGACTGGGTGGTTGGAAACATTCAGTACTTC. The chain has TRBV4-1 and TRBJ2-4, with D possibly TRBD2 on 6 matching bases. The germline V and J ends were trimmed by 5 bases and 6 bases, with 17 bases remaining between them. Germline CDR1 and CDR2: MGHRA and YSYEKL. The CDR3 consists of 15 residues.

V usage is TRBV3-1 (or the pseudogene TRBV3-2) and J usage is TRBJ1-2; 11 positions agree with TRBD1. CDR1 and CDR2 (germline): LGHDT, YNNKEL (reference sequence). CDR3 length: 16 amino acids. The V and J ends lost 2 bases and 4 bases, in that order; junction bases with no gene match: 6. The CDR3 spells CASSQPGTGGIYGYTF. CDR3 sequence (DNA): TGTGCCAGCAGCCAACCCGGGACAGGGGGAATCTATGGCTACACCTTC.

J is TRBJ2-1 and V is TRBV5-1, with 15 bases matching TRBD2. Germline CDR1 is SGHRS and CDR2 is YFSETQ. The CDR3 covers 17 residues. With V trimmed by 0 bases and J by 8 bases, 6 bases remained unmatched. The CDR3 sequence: CASSLAGLAGGRDEQFF. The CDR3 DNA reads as TGCGCCAGCAGCTTGGCCGGACTAGCGGGAGGGCGGGATGAGCAGTTCTTC.

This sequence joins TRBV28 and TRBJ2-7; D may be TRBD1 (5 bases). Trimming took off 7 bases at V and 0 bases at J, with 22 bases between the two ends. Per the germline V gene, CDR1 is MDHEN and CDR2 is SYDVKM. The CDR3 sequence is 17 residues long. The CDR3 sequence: CASTYFPGQPNSYEQYF. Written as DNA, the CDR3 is TGTGCCAGCACCTATTTTCCTGGACAACCAAACTCCTACGAGCAGTACTTC.

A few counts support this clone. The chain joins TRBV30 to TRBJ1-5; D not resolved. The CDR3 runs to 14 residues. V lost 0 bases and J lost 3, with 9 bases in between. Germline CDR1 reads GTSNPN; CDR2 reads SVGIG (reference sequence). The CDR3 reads CAWSVGQINQPQHF. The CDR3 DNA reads TGTGCCTGGAGTGTTGGGCAGATCAATCAGCCCCAGCATTTT.

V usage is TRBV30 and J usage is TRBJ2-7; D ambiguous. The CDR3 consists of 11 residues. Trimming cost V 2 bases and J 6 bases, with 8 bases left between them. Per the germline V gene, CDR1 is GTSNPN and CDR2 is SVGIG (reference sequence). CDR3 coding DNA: TGTGCCTGGAGTCGCCACAGCGAGCAGTACTTC. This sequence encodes CAWSRHSEQYF.

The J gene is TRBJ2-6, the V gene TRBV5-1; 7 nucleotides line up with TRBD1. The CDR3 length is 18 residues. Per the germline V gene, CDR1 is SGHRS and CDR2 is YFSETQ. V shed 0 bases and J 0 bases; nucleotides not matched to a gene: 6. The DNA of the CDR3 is TGCGCCAGCAGCTTGGCCCGGACAGGCGACTCTGGGGCCAACGTCCTGACTTTC. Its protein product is CASSLARTGDSGANVLTF. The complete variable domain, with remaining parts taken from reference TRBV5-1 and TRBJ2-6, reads KAGVTQTPRYLIKTRGQQVTLSCSPISGHRSVSWYQQTPGQGLQFLFEYFSETQRNKGNFPGRFSGRQFSNSRSEMNVSTLELGDSALYLCASSLARTGDSGANVLTFGAGSRLTVL.

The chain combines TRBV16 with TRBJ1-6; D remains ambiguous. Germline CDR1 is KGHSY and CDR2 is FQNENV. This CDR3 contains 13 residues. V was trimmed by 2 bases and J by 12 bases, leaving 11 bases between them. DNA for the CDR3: TGTGCCAGCAGCCAAGCCGAGGTGGGACCCCTCCACTTT. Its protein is CASSQAEVGPLHF.

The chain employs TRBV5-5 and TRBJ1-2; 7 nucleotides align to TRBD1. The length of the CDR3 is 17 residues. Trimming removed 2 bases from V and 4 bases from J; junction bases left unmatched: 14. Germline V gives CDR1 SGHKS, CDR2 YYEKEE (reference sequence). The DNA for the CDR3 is TGTGCCAGCAGCTTCTTACCGCAGGCGGCAGGGGGCTATGGCTACACCTTC. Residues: CASSFLPQAAGGYGYTF.

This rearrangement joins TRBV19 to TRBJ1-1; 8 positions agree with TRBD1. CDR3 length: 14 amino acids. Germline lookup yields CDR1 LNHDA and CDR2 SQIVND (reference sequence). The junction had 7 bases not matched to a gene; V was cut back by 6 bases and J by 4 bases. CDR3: CASRPGQASTEAFF. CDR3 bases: TGTGCCAGTAGACCGGGACAGGCTTCCACTGAAGCTTTCTTT. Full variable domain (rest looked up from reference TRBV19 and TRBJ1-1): DGGITQSPKYLFRKEGQNVTLSCEQNLNHDAMYWYRQDPGQGLRLIYYSQIVNDFQKGDIAEGYSVSREKKESFPLTVTSAQKNPTAFYLCASRPGQASTEAFFGQGTRLTVV.

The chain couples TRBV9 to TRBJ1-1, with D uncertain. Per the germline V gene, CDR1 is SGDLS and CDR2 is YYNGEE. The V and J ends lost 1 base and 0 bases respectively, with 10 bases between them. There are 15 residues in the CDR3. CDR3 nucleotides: TGTGCCAGCAGCGTACTGAATAACATGAACACTGAAGCTTTCTTT. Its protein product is CASSVLNNMNTEAFF. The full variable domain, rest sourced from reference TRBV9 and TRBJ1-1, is DSGVTQTPKHLITATGQRVTLRCSPRSGDLSVYWYQQSLDQGLQFLIQYYNGEERAKGNILERFSAQQFPDLHSELNLSSLELGDSALYFCASSVLNNMNTEAFFGQGTRLTVV.

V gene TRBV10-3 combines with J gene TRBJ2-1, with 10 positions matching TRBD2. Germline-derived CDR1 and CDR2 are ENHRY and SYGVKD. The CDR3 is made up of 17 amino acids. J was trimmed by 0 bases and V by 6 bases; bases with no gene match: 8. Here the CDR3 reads CAISPDQREGSYNEQFF. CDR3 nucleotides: TGTGCCATCAGCCCAGACCAGCGGGAGGGCTCCTACAATGAGCAGTTCTTC.

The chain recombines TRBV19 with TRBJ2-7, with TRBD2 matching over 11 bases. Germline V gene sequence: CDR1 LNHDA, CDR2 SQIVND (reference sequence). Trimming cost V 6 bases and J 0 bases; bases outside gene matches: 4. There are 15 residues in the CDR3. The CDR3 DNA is TGTGCCAGTAGCCCTACTAGCGGGAGCTCCTACGAGCAGTACTTC. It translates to CASSPTSGSSYEQYF. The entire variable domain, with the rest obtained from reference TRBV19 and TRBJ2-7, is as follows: DGGITQSPKYLFRKEGQNVTLSCEQNLNHDAMYWYRQDPGQGLRLIYYSQIVNDFQKGDIAEGYSVSREKKESFPLTVTSAQKNPTAFYLCASSPTSGSSYEQYFGPGTRLTVT.

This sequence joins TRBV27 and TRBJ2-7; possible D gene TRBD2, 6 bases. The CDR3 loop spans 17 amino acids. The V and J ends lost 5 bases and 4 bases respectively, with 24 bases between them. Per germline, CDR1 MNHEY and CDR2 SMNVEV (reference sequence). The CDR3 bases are TGTGCCAGCAGTCCCCGAACTGGGGGGAGAGGGAGTTACGAGCAGTACTTC. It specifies CASSPRTGGRGSYEQYF.

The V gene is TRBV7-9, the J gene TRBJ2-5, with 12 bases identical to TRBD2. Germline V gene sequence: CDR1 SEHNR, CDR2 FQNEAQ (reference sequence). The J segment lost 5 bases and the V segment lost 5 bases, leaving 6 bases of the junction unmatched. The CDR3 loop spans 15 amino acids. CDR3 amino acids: CASSRGTSGPETQYF. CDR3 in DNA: TGTGCCAGCAGCCGTGGGACTAGCGGGCCGGAGACCCAGTACTTC.

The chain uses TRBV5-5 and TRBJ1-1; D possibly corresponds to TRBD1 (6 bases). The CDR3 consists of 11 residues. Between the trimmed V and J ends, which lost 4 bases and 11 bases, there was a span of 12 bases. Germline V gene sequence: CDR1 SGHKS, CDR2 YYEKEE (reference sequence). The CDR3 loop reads CASSVQGVAFF. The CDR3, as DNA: TGTGCCAGCAGCGTACAGGGAGTGGCTTTCTTT. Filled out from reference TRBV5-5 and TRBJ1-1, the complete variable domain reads DAGVTQSPTHLIKTRGQQVTLRCSPISGHKSVSWYQQVLGQGPQFIFQYYEKEERGRGNFPDRFSARQFPNYSSELNVNALLLGDSALYLCASSVQGVAFFGQGTRLTVV.

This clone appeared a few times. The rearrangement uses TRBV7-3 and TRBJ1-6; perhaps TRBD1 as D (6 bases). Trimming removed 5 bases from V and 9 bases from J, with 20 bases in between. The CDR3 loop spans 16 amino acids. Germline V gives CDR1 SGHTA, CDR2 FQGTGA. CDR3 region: CASSLLGTSTGSPLHF. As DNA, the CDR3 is TGTGCCAGCAGCCTCCTCGGGACATCGACGGGTTCACCCCTCCACTTT. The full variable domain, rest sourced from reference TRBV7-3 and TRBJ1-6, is GAGVSQTPSNKVTEKGKYVELRCDPISGHTALYWYRQSLGQGPEFLIYFQGTGAADDSGLPNDRFFAVRPEGSVSTLKIQRTERGDSAVYLCASSLLGTSTGSPLHFGNGTRLTVT.

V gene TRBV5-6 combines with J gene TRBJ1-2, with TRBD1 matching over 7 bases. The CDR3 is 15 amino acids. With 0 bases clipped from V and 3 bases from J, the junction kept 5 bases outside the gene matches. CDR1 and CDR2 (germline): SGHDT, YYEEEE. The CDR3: CASSLAGRGDYGYTF. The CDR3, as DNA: TGTGCCAGCAGCTTGGCCGGCAGGGGGGACTATGGCTACACCTTC.

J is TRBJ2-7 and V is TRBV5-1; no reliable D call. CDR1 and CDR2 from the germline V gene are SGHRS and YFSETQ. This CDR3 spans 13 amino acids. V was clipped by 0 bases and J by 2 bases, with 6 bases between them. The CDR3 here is CASSLGLTYEQYF. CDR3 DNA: TGCGCCAGCAGCTTGGGGCTGACCTACGAGCAGTACTTC.

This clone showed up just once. CDR3 in amino acids: CASSFRTGGAFDTGELFF. CDR3 nucleotide sequence: TGTGCCAGCAGCTTTCGGACAGGGGGCGCGTTCGACACCGGGGAGCTGTTTTTT. The rearrangement uses TRBV7-9 and TRBJ2-2; 11 bases are shared with TRBD1. The V and J ends lost 3 bases and 3 bases, in that order; junction bases with no gene match: 9. This CDR3 is built from 18 residues. Germline assignment: CDR1 SEHNR and CDR2 FQNEAQ (reference sequence).

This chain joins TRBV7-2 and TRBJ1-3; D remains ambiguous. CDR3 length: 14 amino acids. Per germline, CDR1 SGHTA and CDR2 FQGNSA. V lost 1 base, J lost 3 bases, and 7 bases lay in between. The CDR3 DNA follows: TGTGCCAGCAGCTTAGGAGGGATTGGAAACACCATATATTTT. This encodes CASSLGGIGNTIYF.

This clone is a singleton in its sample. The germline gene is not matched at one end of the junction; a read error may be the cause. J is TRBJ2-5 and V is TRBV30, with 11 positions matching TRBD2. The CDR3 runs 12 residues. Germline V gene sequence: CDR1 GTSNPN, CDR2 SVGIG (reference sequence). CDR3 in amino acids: CAWRGSGRAPNF. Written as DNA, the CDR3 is TGTGCCTGGAGGGGTAGCGGGAGGGCCCCCAACTTC.

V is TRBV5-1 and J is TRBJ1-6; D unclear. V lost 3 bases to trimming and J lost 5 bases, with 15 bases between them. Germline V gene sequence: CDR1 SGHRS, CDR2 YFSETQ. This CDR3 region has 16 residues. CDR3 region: CASSSIWSKDNSPLHF. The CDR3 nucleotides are TGCGCCAGCAGCTCGATCTGGAGTAAGGATAATTCACCCCTCCACTTT.

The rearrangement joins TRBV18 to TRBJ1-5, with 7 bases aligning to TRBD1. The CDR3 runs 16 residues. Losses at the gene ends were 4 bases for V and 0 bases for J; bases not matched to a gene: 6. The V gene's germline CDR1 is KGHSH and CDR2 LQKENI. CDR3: CASSRQGGNSNQPQHF. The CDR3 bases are TGTGCCAGCTCACGACAGGGTGGAAATAGCAATCAGCCCCAGCATTTT.

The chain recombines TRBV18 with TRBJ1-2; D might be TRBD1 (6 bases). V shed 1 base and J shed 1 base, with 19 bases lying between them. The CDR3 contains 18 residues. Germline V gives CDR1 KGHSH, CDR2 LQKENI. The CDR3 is CASSPLNVGTSNNYGYTF. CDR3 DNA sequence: TGTGCCAGCTCACCACTAAACGTGGGGACATCGAATAACTATGGCTACACCTTC. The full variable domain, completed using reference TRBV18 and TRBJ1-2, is NAGVMQNPRHLVRRRGQEARLRCSPMKGHSHVYWYRQLPEEGLKFMVYLQKENIIDESGMPKERFSAEFPKEGPSILRIQQVVRGDSAAYFCASSPLNVGTSNNYGYTFGSGTRLTVV.